This TCR beta chain appears in the sequencing data of a study of blood T cells in healthy people across ages. V shed 4 bases and J shed 5 bases, with 15 bases lying between them. Germline CDR1 LGHDT, CDR2 YNNKEL (reference sequence). This CDR3 has 14 amino acids. PCR was performed a second time for about 7 to 12 cycles using a sample-barcoded 5' primer and a J-beta primer mix. With 12 random nucleotides, a template-switch adaptor tagged each individual cDNA molecule. From each sample, at least 3 million paired-end reads containing CDR3 were obtained. One entry per CDR3 protein, called by TCRdb with MiXCR from the 5' RACE reads. The table shows about 1.7 million distinct CDR3 sequences, with roughly 28% occurring only once. Broader study findings: Correlation between TCR beta diversity and naive T cell percentage was strong. Underestimates were what the diversity estimates from one million T cells were considered to be.

This clonotype appeared once. Its antigen is undetermined. Specimen: blood. V is TRBV3-1 and J is TRBJ2-7, with D uncertain. The origin of this receptor is a young woman in good health. The CDR3 region has the DNA TGTGCCAGCAGCCTCTATGAGGCCGTAGACGAGCAGTACTTC. Amino acids: CASSLYEAVDEQYF.